The next 28 T cell receptor beta chains were all read from a single sample in a study of CD8+CD57+ T cells in acquired aplastic anemia. An expansion of CD8+CD57+ cells by flow cytometry had been shown in patients chosen for sequencing. Using genomic DNA as the template, TCR beta VDJ and CDR3 profiling was carried out. TCRdb recomputed calls from the reads with MiXCR, one row per CDR3 protein. The table has some 92,000 distinct CDR3 sequences, approximately 73% seen once. Source material: sorted CD4+, CD8+, or CD8+CD57+ T cells (not recorded which) from PBMCs. The receptor set was obtained from a human donor with aplastic anemia.

The chain employs TRBV7-2 and TRBJ1-5; no clear D gene. Germline CDR1 is SGHTA and CDR2 is FQGNSA. The CDR3 length is 15 residues. The V and J ends lost 5 bases and 0 bases respectively, with 11 bases between them. The CDR3 spells CASSEGVNSNQPQHF. DNA of the CDR3: TGTGCCAGCAGCGAGGGAGTTAATAGCAATCAGCCCCAGCATTTT.

V usage is TRBV4-3 and J usage is TRBJ2-1, with D hard to call. V was trimmed by 0 bases and J by 7 bases, leaving 7 bases between them. This CDR3 is built from 13 residues. The germline V gene has CDR1 LGHNA and CDR2 YSLEER. This CDR3 reads CASSQDFGNEQFF. The CDR3 DNA sequence: TGCGCCAGCAGCCAAGATTTCGGGAATGAGCAGTTCTTC.

This clonotype was seen only a few times. The chain combines TRBV10-3 with TRBJ2-7; perhaps D is TRBD1 or TRBD2 (6 bases each). V dropped 3 bases and J dropped 3 bases, with 9 bases sitting between them. This CDR3 has 13 residues. Per the germline V gene, CDR1 is ENHRY and CDR2 is SYGVKD. Written as DNA, the CDR3 is TGTGCCATCAGTGAAGGAGGGGGCTACGAGCAGTACTTC. This sequence encodes CAISEGGGYEQYF.

This clonotype was seen once. The chain uses TRBV12-3 or TRBV12-4 and TRBJ1-2; 7 bases match TRBD1. J was trimmed by 5 bases and V by 3 bases; bases with no gene match: 3. The CDR3 sequence is 13 residues long. The CDR3 reads CASSLGQFYGYTF. In DNA, the CDR3 is TGTGCCAGCAGTTTGGGACAGTTTTATGGCTACACCTTC.

The V gene is TRBV10-3, the J gene TRBJ1-2, with D maybe TRBD1 (5 bases). Germline V lookup: CDR1 ENHRY, CDR2 SYGVKD. CDR3 length equals 15 residues. Trimming pared 8 bases from V and 3 bases from J, leaving 19 bases between. CDR3 sequence (DNA): TGTGCCATCCGGGGAACGACAGAAGTCGACTATGGCTACACCTTC. Translated: CAIRGTTEVDYGYTF.

This clonotype was seen only once. DNA for the CDR3: TGCAGCGGACGAGGGATTTACACTGAAGCTTTCTTT. Protein: CSGRGIYTEAFF. The chain has TRBV29-1 and TRBJ1-1; D is ambiguous. V lost 7 bases and J 3 bases, leaving 12 bases between the germline ends. The length of the CDR3 is 12 residues. Germline V gene data show CDR1 as SQVTM and CDR2 as ANQGSEA.

V usage is TRBV10-1 and J usage is TRBJ1-1; TRBD1 agrees at 9 bases. Germline values: CDR1 WNHNN, CDR2 SYGVQD (reference sequence). The length of the CDR3 is 15 residues. With V trimmed by 3 bases and J by 2 bases, 4 bases remained unmatched. CDR3 in amino acids: CASSDRTGANTEAFF. DNA of the CDR3: TGCGCCAGCAGTGACCGGACAGGGGCTAACACTGAAGCTTTCTTT.

The sample holds many counts of this clonotype. The chain links TRBV6-1 to TRBJ2-7; 7 positions agree with TRBD2. Germline-derived CDR1 and CDR2 are MNHNS and SASEGT. This CDR3 region has 15 residues. After removal of 1 base from V and 3 bases from J, the junction contained 6 bases not matched to a gene. CDR3: CASSEVSGDLYEQYF. The DNA of the CDR3 is TGTGCCAGCAGTGAAGTGAGCGGGGACCTCTACGAGCAGTACTTC.

This clonotype has a single count. At one of its ends the junction is not consistent with the germline gene, which may arise from a read error. The chain couples TRBV10-3 to TRBJ1-5; the D is unclear. The CDR3 consists of 16 residues. Germline assignment: CDR1 ENHRY and CDR2 SYGVKD. CDR3 bases: TGTGTCATCAGTGATCTGGCGGGGATCGCAAATCAGCCCCAGCATTTT. Amino acid sequence: CVISDLAGIANQPQHF.

This clonotype was counted only a few times. The chain combines TRBV10-3 with TRBJ2-1, with TRBD2 matching over 7 bases. With V trimmed by 0 bases and J by 8 bases, 4 bases remained unmatched. This CDR3 region has 14 residues. Germline V CDR1 and CDR2: ENHRY, SYGVKD. CDR3 region: CAISESIAGDEQFF. In DNA, the CDR3 is TGTGCCATCAGTGAGTCGATAGCGGGCGATGAGCAGTTCTTC.

The chain links TRBV10-3 to TRBJ2-3; D is undetermined. Trimming removed 2 bases from V and 3 bases from J, with 12 bases in between. This CDR3 spans 15 amino acids. Germline V lookup: CDR1 ENHRY, CDR2 SYGVKD. The CDR3 spells CAISEKEGITDTQYF. The CDR3 nucleotides are TGTGCCATCAGTGAGAAAGAAGGGATAACAGATACGCAGTATTTT.

The CDR3 sequence: CASTTGTLRPGELFF. Here the CDR3 DNA reads TGTGCCAGTACCACCGGGACACTTAGACCCGGGGAGCTGTTTTTT. The V and J genes are TRBV19 and TRBJ2-2; D possibly corresponds to TRBD1 (6 bases). The CDR3 covers 15 residues. Trimming took off 7 bases at V and 6 bases at J, with 18 bases between the two ends. The germline CDR1 and CDR2 sequences are LNHDA and SQIVND (reference sequence).

J is TRBJ2-1 and V is TRBV2, with unresolved D. Germline V CDR1 and CDR2: SNHLY, FYNNEI. Between the trimmed V and J ends, which lost 1 base and 4 bases, there was a span of 8 bases. The CDR3 runs 14 residues. CDR3 protein: CASSEDDQYNEQFF. CDR3 bases: TGTGCCAGCAGTGAAGATGACCAATACAATGAGCAGTTCTTC.

The J gene is TRBJ2-7, the V gene TRBV10-3, with D unclear. Germline V lookup: CDR1 ENHRY, CDR2 SYGVKD. The CDR3 covers 18 residues. Trimming removed 11 bases from V and 2 bases from J, with 31 bases in between. CDR3 in amino acids: CAPYRRKGPSLDPYEQYF. The CDR3 coding sequence is TGTGCCCCTTATAGACGGAAAGGCCCCAGCCTAGATCCCTACGAGCAGTACTTC.

This clonotype was observed at least ten times. The rearrangement joins TRBV6-6 to TRBJ1-5; D unresolved. The CDR3 totals 16 residues. Germline CDR1 is MNHNY and CDR2 is SVGAGI (reference sequence). V was clipped by 0 bases and J by 1 base, with 10 bases between them. Here the CDR3 reads CASSYSRPGSNQPQHF. In DNA, the CDR3 is TGTGCCAGCAGTTACTCGAGACCCGGGAGCAATCAGCCCCAGCATTTT.

The chain couples TRBV10-3 to TRBJ2-2; 10 bases are a match to TRBD1. The CDR3 loop spans 16 amino acids. Per germline, CDR1 ENHRY and CDR2 SYGVKD. The V and J ends lost 6 bases and 6 bases, in that order; junction bases with no gene match: 10. DNA of the CDR3: TGTGCCATCAGGGAGGCCGGGACAGGGGTGGCCGGGGAGCTGTTTTTT. It is translated as CAIREAGTGVAGELFF.

The chain joins TRBV7-6 to TRBJ2-3; tentatively, D is TRBD2 (6 bases). The V and J ends lost 2 bases and 6 bases respectively, with 21 bases between them. Germline V gene data show CDR1 as SGHVS and CDR2 as FNYEAQ. The CDR3 runs to 17 residues. The CDR3: CASSLIWVGTGGDTQYF. The CDR3 region has the DNA TGTGCCAGCAGCTTAATATGGGTAGGGACTGGCGGCGATACGCAGTATTTT.

The chain couples TRBV5-4 to TRBJ2-5; the D call may be TRBD1 or TRBD2 (5 bases each). V gave up 4 bases and J gave up 1 base, with 11 bases separating them. There are 14 residues in the CDR3. From germline, CDR1 is SGHNT and CDR2 YYREEE (reference sequence). CDR3 sequence (DNA): TGTGCCAGCAGCAAGAGGGACGTCCAAGAGACCCAGTACTTC. As protein: CASSKRDVQETQYF. The whole variable domain, filled in from reference TRBV5-4 and TRBJ2-5, reads ETGVTQSPTHLIKTRGQQVTLRCSSQSGHNTVSWYQQALGQGPQFIFQYYREEENGRGNFPPRFSGLQFPNYSSELNVNALELDDSALYLCASSKRDVQETQYFGPGTRLLVL.

This sequence joins TRBV20-1 and TRBJ2-5; 10 positions agree with TRBD2. The CDR3 length is 14 residues. Per the germline V gene, CDR1 is DFQATT and CDR2 is SNEGSKA (reference sequence). V trimming: 3 bases; J trimming: 3 bases; junction bases outside the gene matches: 4. The chain's CDR3 is CSASTSGVKETQYF. In DNA, the CDR3 is TGCAGTGCTAGTACTAGCGGGGTTAAAGAGACCCAGTACTTC.

With respect to this clonotype: The junction departs from germline at one end; a sequencing error may be responsible. The chain is built from TRBV24-1 and TRBJ2-7; tentative D call: TRBD2 (5 bases). Germline V gives CDR1 KGHDR, CDR2 SFDVKD. The CDR3 has 14 residues. CDR3 residues: CASSENRGVYEQYF. In DNA form, the CDR3 reads TGTGCCAGCAGTGAGAATCGGGGAGTATACGAGCAGTACTTC.

The chain joins TRBV29-1 to TRBJ2-1; D might be TRBD1 (6 bases). Looked up from germline, CDR1 is SQVTM and CDR2 is ANQGSEA. The CDR3 has 11 amino acids. Between the trimmed V and J ends, which lost 3 bases and 10 bases, there was a span of 10 bases. CDR3 DNA sequence: TGCAGCGTTGACAGGGGATCCGAGCAGTTCTTC. Its translation is CSVDRGSEQFF.

This clonotype was counted only a few times. The chain uses TRBV2 and TRBJ2-1; 7 nucleotides line up with TRBD1. The CDR3 totals 13 residues. Germline V gives CDR1 SNHLY, CDR2 FYNNEI. The ends lost 2 bases at V and 12 bases at J; junction bases unmatched: 7. CDR3 bases: TGTGCCAGCAGTGAATTGGGGACAGTCGCGCAGTTCTTC. Translated: CASSELGTVAQFF.

Worth noting for this clonotype: A read error may account for a junction end that differs from germline. This chain joins TRBV19 and TRBJ2-6; a possible D gene is TRBD1 (5 bases). Germline V gene sequence: CDR1 LNHDA, CDR2 SQIVND (reference sequence). This CDR3 comprises 17 residues. In nucleotides, the CDR3 is TGTGCCAGTAGTATTTTGTCGGGCGTCTCTGGGGCCAGCGTCCTGACTTTC. Protein: CASSILSGVSGASVLTF.

This chain joins TRBV20-1 and TRBJ2-7; D may be TRBD2 (6 bases). V was shortened by 0 bases and J by 3 bases, with 9 bases between the two germline ends. This CDR3 comprises 13 residues. Germline assignment: CDR1 DFQATT and CDR2 SNEGSKA (reference sequence). The CDR3 is CSAREGGDYEQYF. For the CDR3, the DNA is TGCAGTGCTAGAGAGGGGGGTGACTACGAGCAGTACTTC.

This chain links TRBV29-1 with TRBJ1-2, with D tentatively TRBD1 (5 bases). The germline gives CDR1 SQVTM, CDR2 ANQGSEA. Trimming took 7 bases from V and 7 from J, leaving 19 bases between them. The CDR3 totals 13 residues. The CDR3 bases are TGCAGCGAGAAAAGACGGAGGGGCTGTGGCTACACCTTC. Amino acids: CSEKRRRGCGYTF.

The chain links TRBV20-1 to TRBJ2-2, with D uncertain. The CDR3 length is 14 residues. With 3 bases removed from V and 4 bases from J, the gap between germline ends came to 12 bases. The germline V gene has CDR1 DFQATT and CDR2 SNEGSKA (reference sequence). In DNA form, the CDR3 reads TGCAGTGCTAGCCCCACTGTCCGCACCGGGGAGCTGTTTTTT. Protein: CSASPTVRTGELFF.

This clonotype was observed once. CDR3 nucleotides: TGTGCCAGCAGACCAGGGGTTAACTATGGCTACACCTTC. This gives the protein CASRPGVNYGYTF. V is TRBV12-3 or TRBV12-4 and J is TRBJ1-2; D perhaps matches TRBD1 (6 bases). The CDR3 totals 13 residues. V was shortened by 6 bases and J by 1 base, with 9 bases between the two germline ends.

The chain has TRBV20-1 and TRBJ1-1; D unclear. The germline CDR1 and CDR2 sequences are DFQATT and SNEGSKA (reference sequence). This CDR3 spans 13 amino acids. Trimming left V 3 bases short and J 0 bases short, with 8 bases between. Here the CDR3 DNA reads TGCAGTGCTAGGAACGGGCTGAACACTGAAGCTTTCTTT. Translation gives CSARNGLNTEAFF.